The clone carrying this TCR beta chain was observed a handful of times. The study recruited people aged 18 to 89 years across 20 to 30 US areas. Participants had their cohort set by participant-reported clinical history. CDR1 is ENHRY and CDR2 is SYGVKD in the germline V gene. This CDR3 contains 13 residues. Trimming took 10 bases from V and 0 from J, leaving 9 bases between them. The source of the sample is a study of blood T cell repertoires in COVID-19. Overall study: Sample material is recorded as cDNA or gDNA derived from T cells, B-cell-depleted T cells, or PBMCs.

Original processing methods: Estimated nucleated cell counts came from reference gene primer amplification. The repertoire was sequenced with immunoSEQ multiplex PCR; TCRdb's copy has only in-frame clones and lacks some. That table supplies the V and J calls and clone size; D and trimming were determined from the DNA. The sample shows 250,000 to 350,000 clones, 75% to 90% of them seen only once. V and J are TRBV10-3 and TRBJ1-4; no definite D call. The sequence came from a woman in her 30s who had recovered from COVID-19. The sample taken for sequencing was PBMCs or T cells enriched from blood (not recorded which). The CDR3 DNA reads TGTGCCACAGCGGATGCAACTAATGAAAAACTGTTTTTT. Protein product: CATADATNEKLFF.